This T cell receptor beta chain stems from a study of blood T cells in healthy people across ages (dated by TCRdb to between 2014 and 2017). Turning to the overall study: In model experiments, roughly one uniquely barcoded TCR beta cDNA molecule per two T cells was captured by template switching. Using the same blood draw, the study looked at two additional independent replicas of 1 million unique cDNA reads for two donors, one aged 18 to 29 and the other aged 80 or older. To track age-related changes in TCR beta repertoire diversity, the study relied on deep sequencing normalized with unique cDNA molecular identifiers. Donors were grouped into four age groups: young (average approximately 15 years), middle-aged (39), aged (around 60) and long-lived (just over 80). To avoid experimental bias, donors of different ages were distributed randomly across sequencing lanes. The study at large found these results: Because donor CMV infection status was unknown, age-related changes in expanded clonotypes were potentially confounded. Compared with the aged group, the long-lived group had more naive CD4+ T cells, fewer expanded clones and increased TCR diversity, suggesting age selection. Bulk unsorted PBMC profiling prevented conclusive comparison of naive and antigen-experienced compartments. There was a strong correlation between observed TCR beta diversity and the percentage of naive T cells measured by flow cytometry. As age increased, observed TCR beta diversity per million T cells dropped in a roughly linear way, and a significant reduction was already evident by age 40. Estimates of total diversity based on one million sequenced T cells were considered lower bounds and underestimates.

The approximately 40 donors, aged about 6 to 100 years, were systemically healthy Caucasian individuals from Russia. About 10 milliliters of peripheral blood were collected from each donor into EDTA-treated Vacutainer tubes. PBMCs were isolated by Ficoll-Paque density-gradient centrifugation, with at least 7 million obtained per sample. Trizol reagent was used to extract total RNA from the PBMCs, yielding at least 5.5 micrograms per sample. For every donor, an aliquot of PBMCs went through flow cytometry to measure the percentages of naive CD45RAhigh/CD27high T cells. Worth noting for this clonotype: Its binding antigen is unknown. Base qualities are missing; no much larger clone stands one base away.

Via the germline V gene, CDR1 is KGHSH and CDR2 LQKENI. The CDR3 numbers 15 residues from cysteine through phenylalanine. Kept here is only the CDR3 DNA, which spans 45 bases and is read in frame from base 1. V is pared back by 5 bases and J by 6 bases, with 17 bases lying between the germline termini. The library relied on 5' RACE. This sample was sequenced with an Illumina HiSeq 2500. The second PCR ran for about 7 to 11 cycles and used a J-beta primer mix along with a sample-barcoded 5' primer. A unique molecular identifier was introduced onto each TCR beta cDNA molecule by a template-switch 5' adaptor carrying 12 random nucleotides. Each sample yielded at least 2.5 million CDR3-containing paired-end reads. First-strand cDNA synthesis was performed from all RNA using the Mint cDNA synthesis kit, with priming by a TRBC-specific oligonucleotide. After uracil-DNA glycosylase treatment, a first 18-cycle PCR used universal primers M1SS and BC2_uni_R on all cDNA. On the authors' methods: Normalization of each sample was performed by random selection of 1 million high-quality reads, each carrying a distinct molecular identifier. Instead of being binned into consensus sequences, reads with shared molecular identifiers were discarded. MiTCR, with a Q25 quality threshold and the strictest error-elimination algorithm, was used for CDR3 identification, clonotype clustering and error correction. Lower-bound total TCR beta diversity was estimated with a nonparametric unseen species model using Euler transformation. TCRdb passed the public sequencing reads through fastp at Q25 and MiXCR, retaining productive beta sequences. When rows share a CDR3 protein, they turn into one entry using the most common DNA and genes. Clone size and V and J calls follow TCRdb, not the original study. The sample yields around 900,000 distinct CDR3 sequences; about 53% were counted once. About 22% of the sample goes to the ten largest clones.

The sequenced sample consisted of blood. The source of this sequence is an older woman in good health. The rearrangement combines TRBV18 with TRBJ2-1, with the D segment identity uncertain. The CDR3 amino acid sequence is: CASSRGSGPTNEQFF. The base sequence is TGTGCCAGCTCAAGAGGTTCAGGTCCTACCAATGAGCAGTTCTTC.